This paragraph reports one T cell receptor beta chain. Its matching antigen is unknown. Time point here: persistent/refractory GD, antithyroid drugs over 5 years with positive TRAb. PBMC RNA was the source of the TCR library. In this cohort, patients came from an endocrinology department located in Xi'an, China. Germline CDR1 reads SGHRS; CDR2 reads YFSETQ. The germline V and J ends were trimmed by 0 bases and 2 bases, with 11 bases remaining between them. The CDR3 contains 15 residues. The sample comes from a study of regulatory T cells in long-lasting Graves disease. Overall study context: Persistent Graves' disease required over 5 years of antithyroid drugs and positive TSH receptor antibodies. Whole-study results and caveats: Newly diagnosed patients shared about 950 public clonotypes; persistent patients shared around 2,500.

Library construction for TCR beta used iRepertoire HTBI primers and Arm-PCR of CDR3 regions. TCRdb re-analysed the multiplex PCR reads in MiXCR, keeping a single row per CDR3 protein. The table has almost 350,000 distinct CDR3 sequences, less than 20% seen once. The chain links TRBV5-1 to TRBJ1-2; no clear D gene. This sequence was found in a female donor with Graves disease. Material: peripheral blood mononuclear cells (PBMCs), obtained when the disease was refractory, from a patient treated with antithyroid drugs. CDR3 DNA: TGCGCCAGCAGCTTGGATTTGTACAAGAACTATGGCTACACCTTC. As protein: CASSLDLYKNYGYTF.